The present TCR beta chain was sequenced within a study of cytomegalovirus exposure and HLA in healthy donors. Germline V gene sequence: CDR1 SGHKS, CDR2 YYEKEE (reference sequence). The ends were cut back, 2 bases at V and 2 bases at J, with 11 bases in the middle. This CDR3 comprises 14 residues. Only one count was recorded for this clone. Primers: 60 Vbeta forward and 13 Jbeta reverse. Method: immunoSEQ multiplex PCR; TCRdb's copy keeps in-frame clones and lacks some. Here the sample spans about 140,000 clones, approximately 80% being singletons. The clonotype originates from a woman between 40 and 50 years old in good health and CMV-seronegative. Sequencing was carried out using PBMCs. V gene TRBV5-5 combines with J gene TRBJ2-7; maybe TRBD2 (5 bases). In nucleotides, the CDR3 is TGTGCCAGCAGCTTAATAGGGAGCCCCTACGAGCAGTACTTC. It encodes CASSLIGSPYEQYF.